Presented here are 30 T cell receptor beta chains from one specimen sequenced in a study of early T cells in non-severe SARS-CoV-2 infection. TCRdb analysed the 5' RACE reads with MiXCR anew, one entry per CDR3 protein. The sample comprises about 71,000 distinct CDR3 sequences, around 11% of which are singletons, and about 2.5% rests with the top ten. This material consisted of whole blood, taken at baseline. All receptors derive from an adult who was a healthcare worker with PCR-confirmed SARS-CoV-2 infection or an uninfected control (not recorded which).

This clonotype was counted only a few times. DNA for the CDR3: TGTGCCAGTAGTAACGATGAGACAGGGCCCCGTAACACTGAAGCTTTCTTT. This sequence encodes CASSNDETGPRNTEAFF. The V call is TRBV19, the J call TRBJ1-1; 7 bases map to TRBD1. Germline assignment: CDR1 LNHDA and CDR2 SQIVND (reference sequence). V trimming: 4 bases; J trimming: 2 bases; junction bases outside the gene matches: 13. This CDR3 is built from 17 residues. Combining the CDR3 with reference TRBV19 and TRBJ1-1 gives the whole variable domain DGGITQSPKYLFRKEGQNVTLSCEQNLNHDAMYWYRQDPGQGLRLIYYSQIVNDFQKGDIAEGYSVSREKKESFPLTVTSAQKNPTAFYLCASSNDETGPRNTEAFFGQGTRLTVV.

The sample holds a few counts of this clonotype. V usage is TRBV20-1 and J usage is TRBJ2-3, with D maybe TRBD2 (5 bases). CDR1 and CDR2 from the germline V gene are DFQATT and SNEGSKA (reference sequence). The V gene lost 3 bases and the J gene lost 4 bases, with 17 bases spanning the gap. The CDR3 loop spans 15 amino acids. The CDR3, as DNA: TGCAGTGCTAGTGGCGGACTGAGAGGTGCAGATACGCAGTATTTT. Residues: CSASGGLRGADTQYF.

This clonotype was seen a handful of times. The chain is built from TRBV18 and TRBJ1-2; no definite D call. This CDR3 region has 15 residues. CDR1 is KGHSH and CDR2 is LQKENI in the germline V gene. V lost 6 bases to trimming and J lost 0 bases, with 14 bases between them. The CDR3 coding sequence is TGTGCCAGCTCTTTCGGGTCGTCAGCTAACTATGGCTACACCTTC. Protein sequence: CASSFGSSANYGYTF. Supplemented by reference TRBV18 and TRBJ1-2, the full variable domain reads NAGVMQNPRHLVRRRGQEARLRCSPMKGHSHVYWYRQLPEEGLKFMVYLQKENIIDESGMPKERFSAEFPKEGPSILRIQQVVRGDSAAYFCASSFGSSANYGYTFGSGTRLTVV.

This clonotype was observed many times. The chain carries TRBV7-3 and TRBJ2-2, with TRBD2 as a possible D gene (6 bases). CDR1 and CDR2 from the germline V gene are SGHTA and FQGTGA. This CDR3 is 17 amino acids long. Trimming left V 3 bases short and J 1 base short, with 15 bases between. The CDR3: CASSLNPGLMNTGELFF. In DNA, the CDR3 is TGTGCCAGCAGCTTGAACCCGGGACTGATGAACACCGGGGAGCTGTTTTTT.

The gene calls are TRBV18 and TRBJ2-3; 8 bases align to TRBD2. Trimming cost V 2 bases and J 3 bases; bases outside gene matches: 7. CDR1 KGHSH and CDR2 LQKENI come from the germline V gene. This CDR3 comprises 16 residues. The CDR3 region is CASSPVLAGATDTQYF. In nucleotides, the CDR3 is TGTGCCAGCTCACCAGTCCTAGCGGGCGCAACAGATACGCAGTATTTT.

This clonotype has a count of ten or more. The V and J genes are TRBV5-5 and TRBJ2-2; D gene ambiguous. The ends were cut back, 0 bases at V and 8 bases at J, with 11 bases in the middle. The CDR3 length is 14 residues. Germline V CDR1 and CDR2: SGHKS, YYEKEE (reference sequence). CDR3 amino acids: CASSLVTVPGELFF. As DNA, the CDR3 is TGTGCCAGCAGCTTGGTAACCGTCCCGGGGGAGCTGTTTTTT.

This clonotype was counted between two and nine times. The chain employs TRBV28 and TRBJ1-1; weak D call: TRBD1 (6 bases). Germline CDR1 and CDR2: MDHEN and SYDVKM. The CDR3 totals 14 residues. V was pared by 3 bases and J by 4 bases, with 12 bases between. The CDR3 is CASSLTGLGTEAFF. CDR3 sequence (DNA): TGTGCCAGCAGTTTGACAGGTTTAGGCACTGAAGCTTTCTTT.

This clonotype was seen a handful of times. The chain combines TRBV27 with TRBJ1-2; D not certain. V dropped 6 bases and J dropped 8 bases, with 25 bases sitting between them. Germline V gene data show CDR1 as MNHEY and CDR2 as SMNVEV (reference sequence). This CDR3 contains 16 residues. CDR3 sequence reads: CASRPTGNPLPQGYTF. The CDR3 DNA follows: TGTGCCAGCAGACCCACCGGCAACCCTCTACCCCAAGGCTACACCTTC.

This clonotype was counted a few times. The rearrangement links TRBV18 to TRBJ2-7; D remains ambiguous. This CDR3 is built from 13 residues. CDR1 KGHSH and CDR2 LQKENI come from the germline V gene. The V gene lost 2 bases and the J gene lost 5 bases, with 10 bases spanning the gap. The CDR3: CASSPSSRNEQYF. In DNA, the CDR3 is TGTGCCAGCTCACCAAGTTCCCGGAACGAGCAGTACTTC.

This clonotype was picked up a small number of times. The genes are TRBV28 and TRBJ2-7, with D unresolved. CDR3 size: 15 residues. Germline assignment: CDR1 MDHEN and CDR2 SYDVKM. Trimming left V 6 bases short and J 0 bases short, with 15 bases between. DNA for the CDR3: TGTGCCAGCAGCTACCGCCAGGCGAGCTCCTACGAGCAGTACTTC. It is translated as CASSYRQASSYEQYF.

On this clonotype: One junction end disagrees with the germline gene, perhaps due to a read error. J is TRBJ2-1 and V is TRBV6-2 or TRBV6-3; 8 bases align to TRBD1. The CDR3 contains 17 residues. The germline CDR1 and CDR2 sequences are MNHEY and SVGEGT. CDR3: CTSSSHRTGNSYNEQFF. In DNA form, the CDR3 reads TGTACCAGCAGCTCCCACCGGACAGGGAACTCATACAATGAGCAGTTCTTC.

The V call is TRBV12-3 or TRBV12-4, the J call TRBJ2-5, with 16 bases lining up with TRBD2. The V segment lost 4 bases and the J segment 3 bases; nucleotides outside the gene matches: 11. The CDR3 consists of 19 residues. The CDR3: CASSSRRRGLAGGKETQYF. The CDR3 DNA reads TGTGCCAGCAGTTCCCGCCGAAGGGGACTAGCGGGGGGGAAAGAGACCCAGTACTTC.

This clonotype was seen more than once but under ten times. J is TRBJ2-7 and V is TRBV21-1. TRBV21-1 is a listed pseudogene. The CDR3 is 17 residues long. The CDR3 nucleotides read TGTGCCAGCAGCAAAAGTACCGGCTCTCCAAGCTCCTACGAGCAGTACTTC. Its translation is CASSKSTGSPSSYEQYF.

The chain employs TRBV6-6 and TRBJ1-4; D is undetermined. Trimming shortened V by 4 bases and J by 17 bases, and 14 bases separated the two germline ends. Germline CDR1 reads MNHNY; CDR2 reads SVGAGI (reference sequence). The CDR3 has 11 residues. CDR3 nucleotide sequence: TGTGCCAGCAGTTCCGCAGCAGCTTTTTTTTTT. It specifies CASSSAAAFFF.

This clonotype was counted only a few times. The CDR3 here is CASGQFEGQETQYF. DNA of the CDR3: TGTGCCAGCGGTCAGTTTGAGGGACAAGAGACCCAGTACTTC. The V gene is TRBV2, the J gene TRBJ2-5; TRBD2 might be the D (5 bases). The germline V gene has CDR1 SNHLY and CDR2 FYNNEI. V lost 8 bases to trimming and J lost 2 bases, with 15 bases between them. The CDR3 sequence is 14 residues long.

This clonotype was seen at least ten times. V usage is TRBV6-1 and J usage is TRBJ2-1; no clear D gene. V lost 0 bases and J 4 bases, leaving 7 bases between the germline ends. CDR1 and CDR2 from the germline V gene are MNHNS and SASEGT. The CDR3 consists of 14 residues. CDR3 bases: TGTGCCAGCAGTGAAGCATCAGAATACAATGAGCAGTTCTTC. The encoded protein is CASSEASEYNEQFF.

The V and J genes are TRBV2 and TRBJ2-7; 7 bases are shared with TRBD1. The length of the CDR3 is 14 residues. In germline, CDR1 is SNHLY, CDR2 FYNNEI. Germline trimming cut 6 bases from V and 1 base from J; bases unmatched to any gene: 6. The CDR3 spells CASRPGTVSYEQYF. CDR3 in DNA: TGTGCCAGCAGGCCGGGGACAGTTTCCTACGAGCAGTACTTC.

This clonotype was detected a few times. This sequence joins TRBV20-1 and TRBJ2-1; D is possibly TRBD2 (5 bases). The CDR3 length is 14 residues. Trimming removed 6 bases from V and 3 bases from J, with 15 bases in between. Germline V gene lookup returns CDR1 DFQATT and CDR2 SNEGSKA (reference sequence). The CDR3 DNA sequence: TGCAGTGCCGGGGTCCCCCGGGTCTACAATGAGCAGTTCTTC. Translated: CSAGVPRVYNEQFF.

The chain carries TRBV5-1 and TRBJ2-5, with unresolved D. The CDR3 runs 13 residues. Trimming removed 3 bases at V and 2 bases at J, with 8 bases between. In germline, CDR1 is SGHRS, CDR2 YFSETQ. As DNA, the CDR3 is TGCGCCAGCAGCTCACCCTCACAAGAGACCCAGTACTTC. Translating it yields CASSSPSQETQYF.

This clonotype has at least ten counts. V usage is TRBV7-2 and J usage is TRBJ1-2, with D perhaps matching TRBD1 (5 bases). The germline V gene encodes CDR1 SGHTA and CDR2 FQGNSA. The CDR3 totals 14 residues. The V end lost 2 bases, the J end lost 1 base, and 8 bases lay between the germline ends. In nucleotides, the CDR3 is TGTGCCAGCAGCTTAAGGGACTTTAACTATGGCTACACCTTC. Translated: CASSLRDFNYGYTF. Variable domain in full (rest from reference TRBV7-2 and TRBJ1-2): GAGVSQSPSNKVTEKGKDVELRCDPISGHTALYWYRQSLGQGLEFLIYFQGNSAPDKSGLPSDRFSAERTGGSVSTLTIQRTQQEDSAVYLCASSLRDFNYGYTFGSGTRLTVV.

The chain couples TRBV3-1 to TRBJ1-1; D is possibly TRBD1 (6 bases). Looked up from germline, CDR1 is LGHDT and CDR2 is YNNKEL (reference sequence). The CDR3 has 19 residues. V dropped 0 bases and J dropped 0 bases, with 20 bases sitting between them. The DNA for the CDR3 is TGTGCCAGCAGCCAAGAATTGGCGGGGGCAAGGGGGATGAACACTGAAGCTTTCTTT. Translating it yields CASSQELAGARGMNTEAFF.

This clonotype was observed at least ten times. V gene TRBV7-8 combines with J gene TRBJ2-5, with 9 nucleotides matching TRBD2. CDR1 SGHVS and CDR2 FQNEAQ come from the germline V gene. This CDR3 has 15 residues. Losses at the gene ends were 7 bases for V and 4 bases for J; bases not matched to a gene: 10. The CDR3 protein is CASTKTAGGRETQYF. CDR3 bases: TGTGCCAGCACCAAAACCGCGGGGGGGCGAGAGACCCAGTACTTC.

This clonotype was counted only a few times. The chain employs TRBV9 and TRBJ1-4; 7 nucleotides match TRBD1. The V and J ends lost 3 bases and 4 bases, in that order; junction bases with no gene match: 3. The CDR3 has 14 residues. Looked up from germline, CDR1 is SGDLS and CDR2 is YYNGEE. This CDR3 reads CASSAGTVNEKLFF. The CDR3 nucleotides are TGTGCCAGCAGCGCCGGGACAGTTAATGAAAAACTGTTTTTT.

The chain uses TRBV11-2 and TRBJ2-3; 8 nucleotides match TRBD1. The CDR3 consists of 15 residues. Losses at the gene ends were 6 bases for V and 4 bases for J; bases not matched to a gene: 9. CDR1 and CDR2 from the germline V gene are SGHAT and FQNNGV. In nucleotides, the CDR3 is TGTGCCAGCAGTTCCCGGACAGGGTATGCAGATACGCAGTATTTT. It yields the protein CASSSRTGYADTQYF.

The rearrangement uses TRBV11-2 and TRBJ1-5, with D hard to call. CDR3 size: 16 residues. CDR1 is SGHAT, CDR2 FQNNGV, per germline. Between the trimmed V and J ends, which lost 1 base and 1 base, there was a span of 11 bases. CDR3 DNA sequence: TGTGCCAGCAGCTTAGGACTACACCAGAGCAATCAGCCCCAGCATTTT. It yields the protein CASSLGLHQSNQPQHF. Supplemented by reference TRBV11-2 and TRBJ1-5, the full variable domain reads EAGVAQSPRYKIIEKRQSVAFWCNPISGHATLYWYQQILGQGPKLLIQFQNNGVVDDSQLPKDRFSAERLKGVDSTLKIQPAKLEDSAVYLCASSLGLHQSNQPQHFGDGTRLSIL.

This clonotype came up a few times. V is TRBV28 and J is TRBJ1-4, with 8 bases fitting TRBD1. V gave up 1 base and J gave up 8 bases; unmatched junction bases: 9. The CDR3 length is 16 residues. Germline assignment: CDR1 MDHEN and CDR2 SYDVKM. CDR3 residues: CASSLYPGGQGEKLFF. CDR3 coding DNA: TGTGCCAGCAGTTTATACCCAGGGGGCCAGGGGGAAAAACTGTTTTTT.

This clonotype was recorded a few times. Written as DNA, the CDR3 is TGCGCCAGCAGCCCCGGGACAGGGCTCTACGAGCAGTACTTC. Its protein product is CASSPGTGLYEQYF. The rearrangement links TRBV4-3 to TRBJ2-7; 9 bases fit TRBD1. Germline lookup yields CDR1 LGHNA and CDR2 YSLEER. V lost 4 bases to trimming and J lost 3 bases; unmatched junction nucleotides: 4. The CDR3 is 14 residues long.

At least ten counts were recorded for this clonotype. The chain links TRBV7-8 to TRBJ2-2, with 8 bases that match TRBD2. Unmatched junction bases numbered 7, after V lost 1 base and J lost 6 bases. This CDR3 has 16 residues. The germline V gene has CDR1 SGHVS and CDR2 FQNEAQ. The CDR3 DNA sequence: TGTGCCAGCAGCTTAGTGGTCGGGGGGGCCTCCGGGGAGCTGTTTTTT. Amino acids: CASSLVVGGASGELFF.

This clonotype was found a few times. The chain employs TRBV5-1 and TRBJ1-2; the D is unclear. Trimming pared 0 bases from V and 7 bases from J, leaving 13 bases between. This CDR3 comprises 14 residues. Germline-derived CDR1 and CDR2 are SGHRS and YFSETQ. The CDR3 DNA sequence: TGCGCCAGCAGCTTGGACGCGGGCAATGCTGGCTACACCTTC. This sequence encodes CASSLDAGNAGYTF.

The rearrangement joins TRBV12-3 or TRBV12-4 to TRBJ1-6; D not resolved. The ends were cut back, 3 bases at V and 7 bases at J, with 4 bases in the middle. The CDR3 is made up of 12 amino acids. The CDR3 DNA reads TGTGCCAGCAGTTTCTCGAATTCACCCCTCCACTTT. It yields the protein CASSFSNSPLHF.